This TCR beta chain was sequenced for a study of T cell repertoires in cytomegalovirus infection. In the study overall: Based on public TCR beta signatures, there were indications of CMV infection and of a matching HLA type. Whole-study results and caveats: HLA-C-restricted CMV-specific TCR beta clonotypes prevailed in the ex vivo response. Adding up the frequency of public TCR beta families identified people who carried CMV plus the relevant HLA.

CDR1 and CDR2 (germline): MNHEY, SMNVEV (reference sequence). The CDR3 loop spans 16 amino acids. Trimming pared 6 bases from V and 9 bases from J, leaving 21 bases between. Using its own MiXCR run on the reads, TCRdb lists one record per CDR3 protein. The sample carries 450,000 to 600,000 distinct CDR3 sequences, around 11% recorded once. This clonotype was seen many times. Its cognate antigen is unknown. This receptor was taken from a human donor in good health (CMV status not recorded). Some clones in this sample may be carry-over from other donors' samples. What was sequenced was PBMCs. The chain couples TRBV27 to TRBJ1-6, with no clear D. In DNA, the CDR3 is TGTGCCAGCAGACCCTTCCCGGCGGGAAAAAGTTCACCCCTCCACTTT. As protein: CASRPFPAGKSSPLHF.